A selection of T cell receptor beta chains follows, all from one sample in a study of cytotoxic CD8 clonotypes in ibrutinib-treated CLL. Using immunoSEQ multiplex PCR, the repertoire was profiled, and TCRdb retains in-frame clones only, with some absent. Here the sample spans about 150,000 clones, more than 75% being singletons. The sample was PBMCs, taken after 24 months of ibrutinib treatment. All receptors come from a human donor with chronic lymphocytic leukemia. Both conserved end residues are part of each CDR3. D genes are given only for firm matches. Size is stated for part of the rows, as once, few or many counts, or as a class when the clone is expanded.

d_call: NA; clone_size: NA; j_call: TRBJ2-7; v_call: TRBV7-2; cdr3_nt: TGTGCCAGCAGCCTCGGACGGTCTTTCTACGAGCAGTACTTC; cdr3_aa: CASSLGRSFYEQYF
d_call: NA; clone_size: NA; j_call: TRBJ2-3; v_call: TRBV4-3; cdr3_nt: TGCGCCAGCAGCCAAGAGTGGAGGCAGGGAGCAGATACGCAGTATTTT; cdr3_aa: CASSQEWRQGADTQYF
d_call: NA; clone_size: NA; j_call: TRBJ2-2; v_call: TRBV6-5; cdr3_nt: TGTGCCAGCACCTACTCTGGAGTGAACACCGGGGAGCTGTTTTTT; cdr3_aa: CASTYSGVNTGELFF
d_call: TRBD2; clone_size: NA; j_call: TRBJ2-1; v_call: TRBV5-1; cdr3_nt: TGCGCCAGCAGCTTGTGGGCTAGCGGGGCATACAATGAGCAGTTCTTC; cdr3_aa: CASSLWASGAYNEQFF
d_call: TRBD1; clone_size: NA; j_call: TRBJ2-7; v_call: TRBV7-8; cdr3_nt: TGTGCCAGCAGCTTAGGGCCAGGGGGCGTTCAGCGCACCTACGAGCAGTACTTC; cdr3_aa: CASSLGPGGVQRTYEQYF
d_call: TRBD2; clone_size: NA; j_call: TRBJ2-2; v_call: TRBV29-1; cdr3_nt: TGCAGCGTGGAACTCGGGAGGGGCACCGGGGAGCTGTTTTTT; cdr3_aa: CSVELGRGTGELFF
d_call: NA; clone_size: NA; j_call: TRBJ2-7; v_call: TRBV5-1; cdr3_nt: TGCGCCAGCAGCTTGGGCCCCCGGACAGTTCCCGAGCAGTACTTC; cdr3_aa: CASSLGPRTVPEQYF
d_call: NA; clone_size: NA; j_call: TRBJ2-7; v_call: TRBV10-3; cdr3_nt: TGTGCCATCGGCGACGGAGCTCCCTACGAGCAGTACTTC; cdr3_aa: CAIGDGAPYEQYF
d_call: NA; clone_size: NA; j_call: TRBJ2-3; v_call: TRBV7-3; cdr3_nt: TGTGCCAGCAGCTTAGGCGGGATGGCGGATACGCAGTATTTT; cdr3_aa: CASSLGGMADTQYF
d_call: TRBD1; clone_size: NA; j_call: TRBJ2-1; v_call: TRBV6-1; cdr3_nt: TGTGCCAGCAGTGATCCGGGACAGGGGTTCAATGAGCAGTTCTTC; cdr3_aa: CASSDPGQGFNEQFF
d_call: NA; clone_size: NA; j_call: TRBJ2-3; v_call: TRBV7-2; cdr3_nt: TGTGCCAGCAGCCCGACCACAGATACGCAGTATTTT; cdr3_aa: CASSPTTDTQYF
d_call: NA; clone_size: NA; j_call: TRBJ2-7; v_call: TRBV18; cdr3_nt: TGTGCCAGCTCACCATATGCCGGCTACGAGCAGTACTTC; cdr3_aa: CASSPYAGYEQYF
d_call: NA; clone_size: NA; j_call: TRBJ1-5; v_call: TRBV18; cdr3_nt: TGTGCCAGCTCACCACCTGGTCAGCCCCAGCATTTT; cdr3_aa: CASSPPGQPQHF
d_call: NA; clone_size: NA; j_call: TRBJ2-1; v_call: TRBV18; cdr3_nt: TGTGCCAGCTCACCAGTCGGACAGTACAATGAGCAGTTCTTC; cdr3_aa: CASSPVGQYNEQFF
d_call: TRBD2; clone_size: NA; j_call: TRBJ2-7; v_call: TRBV2; cdr3_nt: TGTGCCAGCAGGAGGGAGGGCGGCTACGAGCAGTACTTC; cdr3_aa: CASRREGGYEQYF
d_call: NA; clone_size: NA; j_call: TRBJ2-1; v_call: TRBV6-4; cdr3_nt: TGTGCCAGCAGCCCGACTCGCTCCTACAATGAGCAGTTCTTC; cdr3_aa: CASSPTRSYNEQFF
d_call: NA; clone_size: many; j_call: TRBJ1-5; v_call: TRBV10-3; cdr3_nt: TGTGCCATCAGTGGGGCGGGACCCACGGGGGGGAAGCCCCAGCATTTT; cdr3_aa: CAISGAGPTGGKPQHF
d_call: TRBD1; clone_size: once; j_call: TRBJ1-1; v_call: TRBV5-1; cdr3_nt: TGCGCCAGCAGCTTGGGGGGGACAGCGAACACTGAAGCTTTCTTT; cdr3_aa: CASSLGGTANTEAFF
d_call: NA; clone_size: once; j_call: TRBJ2-2; v_call: TRBV25-1; cdr3_nt: TGTGCCAGCAGTGAATCCCCCCGGCTACCCGCGAGAACCGGGGAGCTGTTTTTT; cdr3_aa: CASSESPRLPARTGELFF
d_call: TRBD1; clone_size: few; j_call: TRBJ1-2; v_call: TRBV4-3; cdr3_nt: TGCGCCAGCAGCCAAGTTGGGACAGATGGCTACACCTTC; cdr3_aa: CASSQVGTDGYTF
d_call: NA; clone_size: NA; j_call: TRBJ2-2; v_call: TRBV19; cdr3_nt: TGTGCCAGTAGTATGGAGGGGCTAGCCGGGGAGCTGTTTTTT; cdr3_aa: CASSMEGLAGELFF
d_call: TRBD2; clone_size: NA; j_call: TRBJ2-2; v_call: TRBV7-7; cdr3_nt: TGTGCTAGCAGCCGAGGGGCGGCAGCGGGGGTGGACACCGGGGAGCTGTTTTTT; cdr3_aa: CASSRGAAAGVDTGELFF
d_call: TRBD1; clone_size: NA; j_call: TRBJ2-1; v_call: TRBV7-9; cdr3_nt: TGTGCCAGCAGTCTCGACAGGGCCCTCGGGGATGAGCAGTTCTTC; cdr3_aa: CASSLDRALGDEQFF
d_call: TRBD2; clone_size: NA; j_call: TRBJ2-7; v_call: TRBV27; cdr3_nt: TGTGCCAGCAGTTTGGCCGGGAGGGGGGAGCAGTACTTC; cdr3_aa: CASSLAGRGEQYF
d_call: NA; clone_size: NA; j_call: TRBJ1-5; v_call: TRBV30; cdr3_nt: TGTGCCTGGAGTATGGCAGGCGGTCAGCCCCAGCATTTT; cdr3_aa: CAWSMAGGQPQHF
d_call: NA; clone_size: once; j_call: TRBJ1-2; v_call: TRBV28; cdr3_nt: TGTGCCAGCAGAACCCAAGGGGAGCGGGGCTACACCTTC; cdr3_aa: CASRTQGERGYTF
d_call: TRBD2; clone_size: NA; j_call: TRBJ2-5; v_call: TRBV6-6; cdr3_nt: TGTGCCAGCACCCGCAGCGGGAGGTTGGCCCAGTACTTC; cdr3_aa: CASTRSGRLAQYF
d_call: TRBD1; clone_size: NA; j_call: TRBJ1-1; v_call: TRBV5-4; cdr3_nt: TGTGCCAGCAGCCCAGGGGGCACTGAAGCTTTCTTT; cdr3_aa: CASSPGGTEAFF
d_call: NA; clone_size: NA; j_call: TRBJ1-6; v_call: TRBV7-2; cdr3_nt: TGTGCCAGCAGCTTGGCCGCGGCAGGGAATTCACCCCTCCACTTT; cdr3_aa: CASSLAAAGNSPLHF
d_call: NA; clone_size: NA; j_call: TRBJ1-4; v_call: TRBV7-9; cdr3_nt: TGTGCCAGCAGCCTGGGGCAGGGCCCTAGTGAAAAACTGTTTTTT; cdr3_aa: CASSLGQGPSEKLFF
d_call: NA; clone_size: NA; j_call: TRBJ1-5; v_call: TRBV15; cdr3_nt: TGTGCCACCAGCAGAGAATGGGGAAATCAGCCCCAGCATTTT; cdr3_aa: CATSREWGNQPQHF
d_call: TRBD1; clone_size: NA; j_call: TRBJ2-3; v_call: TRBV10-3; cdr3_nt: TGTGCCATCAGTGAGCCGATGGGCAGGGGGCCGGTCGGTGATACGCAGTATTTT; cdr3_aa: CAISEPMGRGPVGDTQYF
d_call: TRBD1; clone_size: few; j_call: TRBJ1-1; v_call: TRBV4-3; cdr3_nt: TGCGCCAGCAGCCTACAGGGGGACACTGAAGCTTTCTTT; cdr3_aa: CASSLQGDTEAFF
d_call: NA; clone_size: once; j_call: TRBJ1-2; v_call: TRBV18; cdr3_nt: TGTGCCAGCTCGCCCACCCGACGGACAAGGGGCTACACCTTC; cdr3_aa: CASSPTRRTRGYTF
d_call: NA; clone_size: NA; j_call: TRBJ1-2; v_call: TRBV4-3; cdr3_nt: TGCGCCAGCAGCCAAGGGTTGGGGGGTTTTAGCTATGGCTACACCTTC; cdr3_aa: CASSQGLGGFSYGYTF
d_call: NA; clone_size: NA; j_call: TRBJ1-3; v_call: TRBV29-1; cdr3_nt: TGCAGCGCCAGCGGGTCGGGAAACACCATATATTTT; cdr3_aa: CSASGSGNTIYF
d_call: NA; clone_size: NA; j_call: TRBJ2-7; v_call: TRBV10-2; cdr3_nt: TGCGCCAGCAGTCCACAGGGCCCTCTCTCCTACGAGCAGTACTTC; cdr3_aa: CASSPQGPLSYEQYF
d_call: NA; clone_size: once; j_call: TRBJ2-3; v_call: TRBV7-3; cdr3_nt: TGTGCCAGCAGCCAATCGGGAGAGCGGGCAGATACGCAGTATTTT; cdr3_aa: CASSQSGERADTQYF
d_call: NA; clone_size: NA; j_call: TRBJ2-3; v_call: TRBV6-1; cdr3_nt: TGTGCCAGCAGTGAACGGCCCCGGGGAGATACGCAGTATTTT; cdr3_aa: CASSERPRGDTQYF
d_call: NA; clone_size: NA; j_call: TRBJ1-1; v_call: TRBV9; cdr3_nt: TGTGCCAGCAGCGTAGCAACAGACACTGAAGCTTTCTTT; cdr3_aa: CASSVATDTEAFF
d_call: TRBD2; clone_size: few; j_call: TRBJ2-5; v_call: TRBV13; cdr3_nt: TGTGCCAGCAGCTCCGGGACAGGGAGACTAGCGGGAGTTGAGACCCAGTACTTC; cdr3_aa: CASSSGTGRLAGVETQYF
d_call: NA; clone_size: NA; j_call: TRBJ2-3; v_call: TRBV5-1; cdr3_nt: TGCGCCAGCAGCTTGAGGCCAGGGGGCACAGATACGCAGTATTTT; cdr3_aa: CASSLRPGGTDTQYF
d_call: NA; clone_size: NA; j_call: TRBJ2-7; v_call: TRBV18; cdr3_nt: TGTGCCAGCTCACCAGGCGACTCAGGGGAGCAGTACTTC; cdr3_aa: CASSPGDSGEQYF
d_call: NA; clone_size: NA; j_call: TRBJ1-5; v_call: TRBV5-6; cdr3_nt: TGTGCCAGCAGCTTCCAGGACAGTCAGCCCCAGCATTTT; cdr3_aa: CASSFQDSQPQHF
d_call: NA; clone_size: NA; j_call: TRBJ1-1; v_call: TRBV6-6; cdr3_nt: TGTGCCAGCAGTTACCGCACTGAAGCTTTCTTT; cdr3_aa: CASSYRTEAFF
d_call: NA; clone_size: few; j_call: TRBJ2-7; v_call: TRBV6-1; cdr3_nt: TGTGCCAGCAGTGTGTGGGGGGCAGGCGAGCAGTACTTC; cdr3_aa: CASSVWGAGEQYF
d_call: NA; clone_size: NA; j_call: TRBJ1-3; v_call: TRBV28; cdr3_nt: TGTGCCAGCAGTTTTTGGCGCAGGGTTACCTCTGGAAACACCATATATTTT; cdr3_aa: CASSFWRRVTSGNTIYF
d_call: NA; clone_size: few; j_call: TRBJ2-4; v_call: TRBV2; cdr3_nt: TGTGCCAGCAAGGGCAGAAGGCCCGGGGGAGAAAACATTCAGTACTTC; cdr3_aa: CASKGRRPGGENIQYF
d_call: NA; clone_size: few; j_call: TRBJ1-5; v_call: TRBV30; cdr3_nt: TGTGCCTGGAGTGCGGGAGGGGGGAATCAGCCCCAGCATTTT; cdr3_aa: CAWSAGGGNQPQHF
d_call: NA; clone_size: once; j_call: TRBJ1-3; v_call: TRBV7-6; cdr3_nt: TGTGCCAGCAGCTACTCGGGGTGGGACTCTGGAAACACCATATATTTT; cdr3_aa: CASSYSGWDSGNTIYF
d_call: NA; clone_size: NA; j_call: TRBJ1-1; v_call: TRBV30; cdr3_nt: TGTGCCTGGAGTCGGTTAGGGGGCACTGAAGCTTTCTTT; cdr3_aa: CAWSRLGGTEAFF
d_call: NA; clone_size: NA; j_call: TRBJ2-1; v_call: TRBV4-2; cdr3_nt: TGTGCCAGCAGCCAAGTGTCGGGACCGATATACAATGAGCAGTTCTTC; cdr3_aa: CASSQVSGPIYNEQFF
d_call: NA; clone_size: NA; j_call: TRBJ2-1; v_call: TRBV5-1; cdr3_nt: TGCGCCAGCAAATTAGGGGGAAGCTCCTACAATGAGCAGTTCTTC; cdr3_aa: CASKLGGSSYNEQFF
d_call: TRBD1; clone_size: NA; j_call: TRBJ2-7; v_call: TRBV18; cdr3_nt: TGTGCCAGCTCACCCTTGGGGACAGGGGGCGGCGAGCAGTACTTC; cdr3_aa: CASSPLGTGGGEQYF
d_call: NA; clone_size: few; j_call: TRBJ1-1; v_call: TRBV19; cdr3_nt: TGTGCCAGTACCCTAAGGGGAGGGGACACTGAAGCTTTCTTT; cdr3_aa: CASTLRGGDTEAFF
d_call: NA; clone_size: few; j_call: TRBJ2-7; v_call: TRBV5-1; cdr3_nt: TGCGCCAGCAGCTTGGGTGGGAACGGGCTCGAGCAGTACTTC; cdr3_aa: CASSLGGNGLEQYF
d_call: TRBD2; clone_size: NA; j_call: TRBJ2-1; v_call: TRBV11-3; cdr3_nt: TGTGCCAGCAGCTCACGACTAGCGGGGCCCAATGAGCAGTTCTTC; cdr3_aa: CASSSRLAGPNEQFF